One and the same sample provided the 19 T cell receptor beta chains below, sequenced in a study of OX40 agonist ivuxolimab in advanced cancers. Sequencing used immunoSEQ multiplex PCR; TCRdb keeps in-frame clones, though not all of them. In the table there are approximately 10,000 clones, around 74% of which are singletons. The sequenced sample was CD4+ or CD8+ T cells sorted from blood, obtained in a trial of the OX40 agonist ivuxolimab. The receptors come from an adult with an advanced solid tumor such as melanoma, head and neck, liver or kidney cancer.

The chain is built from TRBV5-5 and TRBJ2-7; D is undetermined. V lost 0 bases to trimming and J lost 5 bases, with 9 bases between them. This CDR3 spans 13 amino acids. The germline V gene encodes CDR1 SGHKS and CDR2 YYEKEE (reference sequence). CDR3 residues: CASSLGWINEQYF. The CDR3 DNA sequence: TGTGCCAGCAGCTTGGGATGGATCAACGAGCAGTACTTC.

This chain joins TRBV9 and TRBJ2-7, with 8 bases matching TRBD2. V lost 4 bases and J lost 5; bases outside the gene matches: 8. The CDR3 is 14 amino acids. In germline, CDR1 is SGDLS, CDR2 YYNGEE. The CDR3 loop reads CASSPGGRNHEQYF. Here the CDR3 DNA reads TGTGCCAGCAGCCCGGGCGGGAGGAACCACGAGCAGTACTTC.

This rearrangement joins TRBV27 to TRBJ2-7, with D uncertain. This CDR3 has 15 amino acids. CDR1 is MNHEY and CDR2 is SMNVEV in the germline V gene (reference sequence). Trimming removed 5 bases from V and 0 bases from J, with 14 bases in between. The CDR3 DNA sequence: TGTGCCAGCAGTCCTCGTTCCCAGTTCTCCTACGAGCAGTACTTC. It codes for CASSPRSQFSYEQYF.

The V call is TRBV7-9, the J call TRBJ2-4, with 9 positions matching TRBD2. Germline V lookup: CDR1 SEHNR, CDR2 FQNEAQ (reference sequence). V dropped 1 base and J dropped 1; count of bases not matched to a gene: 11. CDR3 length: 19 residues. The CDR3 here is CASSLEEREAVGAKNIQYF. CDR3 DNA sequence: TGTGCCAGCAGCTTAGAGGAGCGGGAGGCCGTGGGGGCCAAAAACATTCAGTACTTC.

This clone was seen only once. The rearrangement links TRBV27 to TRBJ2-1; tentative D call: TRBD2 (5 bases). The V gene lost 1 base and the J gene lost 6 bases, with 13 bases spanning the gap. The CDR3 contains 15 residues. Germline lookup yields CDR1 MNHEY and CDR2 SMNVEV (reference sequence). The CDR3 here is CASSLYRGRGNEQFF. The CDR3 DNA is TGTGCCAGCAGTTTATACCGAGGGAGAGGCAATGAGCAGTTCTTC.

This chain links TRBV7-2 with TRBJ2-1; 13 positions match TRBD2. The CDR3 totals 16 residues. V was pared by 3 bases and J by 4 bases, with 3 bases of the junction left unmatched. CDR1 is SGHTA and CDR2 is FQGNSA in the germline V gene. Here the CDR3 reads CASSFGLAGDYNEQFF. In DNA, the CDR3 is TGTGCCAGCAGCTTCGGACTAGCGGGAGATTACAATGAGCAGTTCTTC.

Concerning this clone itself: Its ends do not fully match the called genes, so a read error is possible. The V and J genes are TRBV20-1 and TRBJ2-2, with TRBD2 matching 8 bases. Germline-derived CDR1 and CDR2 are DFQATT and SNEGSKA (reference sequence). This CDR3 has 11 amino acids. The CDR3 DNA follows: TGCAGCGCTAGCGGGACCGGGGAGCTGTTTTTT. The encoded protein is CSASGTGELFF.

CDR3 bases: TGTGCCAGCAGTTTCTCCGGGGGGGTGGCAGGCTACACCTTC. Its translation: CASSFSGGVAGYTF. This chain links TRBV28 with TRBJ1-2, with D perhaps TRBD1 (5 bases). CDR1 is MDHEN, CDR2 SYDVKM, per germline. Trimming shortened V by 3 bases and J by 8 bases, and 16 bases separated the two germline ends. The CDR3 loop spans 14 amino acids.

This sequence joins TRBV29-1 and TRBJ2-1; 9 bases map to TRBD1. Unmatched junction bases numbered 7, after V lost 8 bases and J lost 5 bases. The CDR3 covers 13 residues. CDR1 SQVTM and CDR2 ANQGSEA come from the germline V gene. CDR3 protein: CSLRDRDHNEQFF. CDR3 coding DNA: TGCAGCCTAAGGGACAGGGATCACAATGAGCAGTTCTTC.

The chain is built from TRBV28 and TRBJ1-2; D is possibly TRBD1 (5 bases). Trimming cost V 3 bases and J 4 bases, with 15 bases left between them. Germline V gene sequence: CDR1 MDHEN, CDR2 SYDVKM. The CDR3 runs 15 residues. The CDR3, as DNA: TGTGCCAGCAGTTTTGCGGACACCTCCCGCTATGGCTACACCTTC. Its protein is CASSFADTSRYGYTF.

This clone was counted between two and nine times. V and J are TRBV28 and TRBJ2-3; 9 nucleotides match TRBD1. CDR1 MDHEN and CDR2 SYDVKM come from the germline V gene. V was clipped by 6 bases and J by 3 bases; unmatched bases: 7. The CDR3 covers 15 residues. The CDR3 DNA sequence: TGTGCCAGCAGCTTAGGGACAGGGTTGACAGATACGCAGTATTTT. As protein: CASSLGTGLTDTQYF.

This clone was picked up a small number of times. This sequence joins TRBV6-6 and TRBJ1-1; TRBD1 matches at 8 bases. The CDR3 totals 16 residues. The V segment lost 5 bases and the J segment 1 base; nucleotides outside the gene matches: 9. Looked up from germline, CDR1 is MNHNY and CDR2 is SVGAGI (reference sequence). CDR3 sequence reads: CASSRRQGPENTEAFF. CDR3 DNA sequence: TGTGCCAGCAGTCGACGACAGGGGCCGGAGAACACTGAAGCTTTCTTT.

Written as DNA, the CDR3 is TGTGCCAGTAGTAGCAGGGCCGAGCAGTTCTTC. It specifies CASSSRAEQFF. This sequence joins TRBV19 and TRBJ2-1; tentative D call: TRBD1 (5 bases). Germline V gene sequence: CDR1 LNHDA, CDR2 SQIVND (reference sequence). The CDR3 consists of 11 residues. The germline V and J ends were trimmed by 4 bases and 10 bases, with 8 bases remaining between them. Full variable domain (outside the CDR3, taken from reference TRBV19 and TRBJ2-1): DGGITQSPKYLFRKEGQNVTLSCEQNLNHDAMYWYRQDPGQGLRLIYYSQIVNDFQKGDIAEGYSVSREKKESFPLTVTSAQKNPTAFYLCASSSRAEQFFGPGTRLTVL.

The gene calls are TRBV4-3 and TRBJ1-2; D gene ambiguous. Germline CDR1 LGHNA, CDR2 YSLEER. The CDR3 runs to 18 residues. V shed 0 bases and J shed 6 bases, with 23 bases lying between them. For the CDR3, the DNA is TGCGCCAGCAGCCAAGATTTATCTTGGCAGGAAAAAACTGATGGCTACACCTTC. Translation gives CASSQDLSWQEKTDGYTF.

V is TRBV28 and J is TRBJ2-7; perhaps TRBD1 as D (6 bases). The CDR3 extends over 13 amino acids. V was trimmed by 6 bases and J by 6 bases, leaving 15 bases between them. Germline lookup yields CDR1 MDHEN and CDR2 SYDVKM. CDR3 region: CASSPQPQGEQYF. CDR3 coding DNA: TGTGCCAGCAGCCCACAGCCACAGGGCGAGCAGTACTTC.

In its sample, this clone was seen a few times. The chain employs TRBV9 and TRBJ1-1; D is unclear. The CDR3 is 14 amino acids. V lost 2 bases to trimming and J lost 0 bases, with 8 bases between them. Germline V lookup: CDR1 SGDLS, CDR2 YYNGEE. This chain's CDR3 is CASSVWGMNTEAFF. CDR3 DNA sequence: TGTGCCAGCAGCGTCTGGGGAATGAACACTGAAGCTTTCTTT.

The genes are TRBV6-5 and TRBJ1-4, with TRBD1 matching 8 bases. V was pared by 5 bases and J by 7 bases, with 6 bases of the junction left unmatched. Germline values: CDR1 MNHEY, CDR2 SVGAGI. The CDR3 totals 14 residues. CDR3 sequence reads: CASSQDRGPEKLFF. The CDR3 DNA sequence: TGTGCCAGCAGTCAAGACAGGGGACCTGAAAAACTGTTTTTT.

This clone counts as medium-sized. The chain links TRBV25-1 to TRBJ1-4; D uncertain. Trimming took off 8 bases at V and 8 bases at J, with 15 bases between the two ends. The CDR3 contains 13 residues. CDR1 MGHDK and CDR2 SYGVNS come from the germline V gene. The CDR3 DNA reads as TGTGCCAGCGGGCTTGGGTTCAGCGAAAAACTGTTTTTT. This encodes CASGLGFSEKLFF.

The chain recombines TRBV30 with TRBJ2-2; 8 nucleotides align to TRBD2. Per germline, CDR1 GTSNPN and CDR2 SVGIG (reference sequence). The CDR3 is 16 residues long. Trimming cost V 8 bases and J 5 bases; bases outside gene matches: 16. CDR3 sequence (DNA): TGTGCCCCCCTCCCGGAGGCGGGAGGTTCGACCGGGGAGCTGTTTTTT. Amino acids: CAPLPEAGGSTGELFF.